The sequence of this T cell receptor beta chain was determined in a study of early T cells in non-severe SARS-CoV-2 infection. In the case of this clonotype: The antigen is unknown.

Broader study findings: VDJdb matching favored anti-spike CD8 responses, missing private and CD4 specificities.

This CDR3 is 15 amino acids long. Between the trimmed V and J ends, which lost 0 bases and 7 bases, there was a span of 13 bases. Germline assignment: CDR1 LGHDT and CDR2 YNNKEL (reference sequence). Individually, cDNA molecules had unique molecular identifiers attached to them. TCRdb analysed the 5' RACE reads with MiXCR anew, one entry per CDR3 protein. The repertoire holds 100,000 to 150,000 distinct CDR3 sequences, with more than 12% as singletons. Sequenced sample: whole blood. The chain combines TRBV3-1 with TRBJ2-1; D possibly corresponds to TRBD1 (5 bases). The TCR was taken from an adult who was a healthcare worker with PCR-confirmed SARS-CoV-2 infection or an uninfected control (not recorded which). CDR3 protein: CASSQDLTGWNEQFF. DNA for the CDR3: TGTGCCAGCAGCCAAGACTTAACAGGTTGGAATGAGCAGTTCTTC.